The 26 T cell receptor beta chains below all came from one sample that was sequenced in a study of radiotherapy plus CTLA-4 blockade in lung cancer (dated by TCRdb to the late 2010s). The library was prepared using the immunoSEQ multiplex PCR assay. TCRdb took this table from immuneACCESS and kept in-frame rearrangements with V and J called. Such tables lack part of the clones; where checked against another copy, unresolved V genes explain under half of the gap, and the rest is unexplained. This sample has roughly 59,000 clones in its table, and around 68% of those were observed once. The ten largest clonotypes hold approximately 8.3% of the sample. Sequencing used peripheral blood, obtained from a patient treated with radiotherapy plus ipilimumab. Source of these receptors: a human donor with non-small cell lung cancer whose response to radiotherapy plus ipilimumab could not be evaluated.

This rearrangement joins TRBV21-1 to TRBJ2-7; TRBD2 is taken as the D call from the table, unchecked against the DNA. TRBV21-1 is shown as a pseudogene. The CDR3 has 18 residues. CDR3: CASSKKKRQRTSSYEQYF. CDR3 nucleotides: TGTGCCAGCAGCAAAAAGAAGCGGCAGAGGACTAGCTCCTACGAGCAGTACTTC.

The CDR3 loop is CASSRYGTSGDNEQFF. The CDR3 DNA sequence: TGTGCCAGTAGCCGATACGGGACTAGCGGGGACAATGAGCAGTTCTTC. The rearrangement joins TRBV19 to TRBJ2-1; 13 nucleotides match TRBD2. CDR1 and CDR2 from the germline V gene are LNHDA and SQIVND (reference sequence). CDR3 size: 16 residues. V shed 6 bases, J shed 5 bases, and the junction held 7 bases outside the gene matches.

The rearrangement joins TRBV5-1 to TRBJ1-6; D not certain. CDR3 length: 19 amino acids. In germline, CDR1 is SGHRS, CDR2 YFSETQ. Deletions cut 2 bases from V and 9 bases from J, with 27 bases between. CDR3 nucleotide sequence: TGCGCCAGCAGCTTTGAGGGTGCACGATGGGCAAGGCGAAGTTCACCCCTCCACTTT. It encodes CASSFEGARWARRSSPLHF. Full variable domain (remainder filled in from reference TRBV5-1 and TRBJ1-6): KAGVTQTPRYLIKTRGQQVTLSCSPISGHRSVSWYQQTPGQGLQFLFEYFSETQRNKGNFPGRFSGRQFSNSRSEMNVSTLELGDSALYLCASSFEGARWARRSSPLHFGNGTRLTVT.

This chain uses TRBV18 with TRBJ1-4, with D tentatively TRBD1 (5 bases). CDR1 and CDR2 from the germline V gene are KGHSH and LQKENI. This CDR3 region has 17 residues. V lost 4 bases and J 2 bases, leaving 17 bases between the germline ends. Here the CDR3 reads CASSQSKVGGTNEKLFF. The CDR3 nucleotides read TGTGCCAGCTCACAGTCGAAGGTTGGGGGGACTAATGAAAAACTGTTTTTT.

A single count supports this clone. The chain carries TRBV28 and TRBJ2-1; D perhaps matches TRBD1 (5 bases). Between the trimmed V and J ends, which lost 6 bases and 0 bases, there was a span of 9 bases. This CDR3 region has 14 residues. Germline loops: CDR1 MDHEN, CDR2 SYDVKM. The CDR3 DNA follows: TGTGCCAGCAGGGACATCTTCTCCTACAATGAGCAGTTCTTC. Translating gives CASRDIFSYNEQFF.

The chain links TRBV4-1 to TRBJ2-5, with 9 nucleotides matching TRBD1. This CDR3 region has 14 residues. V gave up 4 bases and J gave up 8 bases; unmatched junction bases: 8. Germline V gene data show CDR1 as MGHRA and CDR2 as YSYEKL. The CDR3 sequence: CASSLPGQGATQYF. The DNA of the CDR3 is TGCGCCAGCAGCCTACCGGGACAGGGCGCCACCCAGTACTTC.

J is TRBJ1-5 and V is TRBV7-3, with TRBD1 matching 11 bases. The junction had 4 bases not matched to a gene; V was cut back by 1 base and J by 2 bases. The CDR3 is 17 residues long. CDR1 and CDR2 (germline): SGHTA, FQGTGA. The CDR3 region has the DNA TGTGCCAGCAGCTTAAAAGGGACAGGGGGTGGCAATCAGCCCCAGCATTTT. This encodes CASSLKGTGGGNQPQHF. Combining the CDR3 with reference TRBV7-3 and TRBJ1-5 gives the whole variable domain GAGVSQTPSNKVTEKGKYVELRCDPISGHTALYWYRQSLGQGPEFLIYFQGTGAADDSGLPNDRFFAVRPEGSVSTLKIQRTERGDSAVYLCASSLKGTGGGNQPQHFGDGTRLSIL.

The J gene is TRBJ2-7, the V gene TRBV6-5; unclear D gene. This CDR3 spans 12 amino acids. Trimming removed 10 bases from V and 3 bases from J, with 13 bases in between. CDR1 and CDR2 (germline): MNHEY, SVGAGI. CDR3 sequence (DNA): TGTGCCACCTCTGCCACCGGCTACGAGCAGTACTTC. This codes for CATSATGYEQYF.

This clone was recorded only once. The CDR3, as DNA: TGTGCCAGCAATAGTATTCTGAACACTGAAGCTTTCTTT. It codes for CASNSILNTEAFF. V is TRBV2 and J is TRBJ1-1; D ambiguous. Germline values: CDR1 SNHLY, CDR2 FYNNEI. With 7 bases removed from V and 0 bases from J, the gap between germline ends came to 9 bases. This CDR3 region has 13 residues.

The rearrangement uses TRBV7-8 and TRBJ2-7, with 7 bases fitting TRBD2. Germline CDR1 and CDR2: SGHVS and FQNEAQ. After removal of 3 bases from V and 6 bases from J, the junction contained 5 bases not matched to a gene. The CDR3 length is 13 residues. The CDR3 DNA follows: TGTGCCAGCAGCTTCCTGGGGGGGGGCGAGCAGTACTTC. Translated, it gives CASSFLGGGEQYF.

The CDR3, as DNA: TGTGCCAGCGGTCCGGGGGGAGCGGGGGGCTACGAGCAGTACTTC. It codes for CASGPGGAGGYEQYF. The chain links TRBV2 to TRBJ2-7, with 9 bases fitting TRBD2. Per the germline V gene, CDR1 is SNHLY and CDR2 is FYNNEI. With 8 bases clipped from V and 3 bases from J, the junction kept 11 bases outside the gene matches. The CDR3 covers 15 residues.

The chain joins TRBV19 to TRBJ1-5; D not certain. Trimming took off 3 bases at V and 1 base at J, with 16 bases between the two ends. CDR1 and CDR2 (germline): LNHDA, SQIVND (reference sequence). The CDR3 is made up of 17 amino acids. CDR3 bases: TGTGCCAGTAGTATGATGCGGGGAGGAGGGAGCAATCAGCCCCAGCATTTT. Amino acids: CASSMMRGGGSNQPQHF.

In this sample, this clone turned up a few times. CDR3 amino acids: CASSVRDRVINYGYTF. For the CDR3, the DNA is TGCGCCAGCAGCGTACGGGACAGGGTGATCAACTATGGCTACACCTTC. This chain joins TRBV4-1 and TRBJ1-2, with 9 bases identical to TRBD1. The CDR3 extends over 16 amino acids. The V gene's germline CDR1 is MGHRA and CDR2 YSYEKL. After removal of 5 bases from V and 2 bases from J, the junction contained 9 bases not matched to a gene.

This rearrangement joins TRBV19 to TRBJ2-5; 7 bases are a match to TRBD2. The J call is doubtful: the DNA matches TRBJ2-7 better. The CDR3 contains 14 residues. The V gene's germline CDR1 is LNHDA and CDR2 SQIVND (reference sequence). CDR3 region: CASSIRTGGYEQYF. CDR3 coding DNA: TGTGCCAGTAGTATCCGCACGGGGGGCTACGAGCAGTACTTC.

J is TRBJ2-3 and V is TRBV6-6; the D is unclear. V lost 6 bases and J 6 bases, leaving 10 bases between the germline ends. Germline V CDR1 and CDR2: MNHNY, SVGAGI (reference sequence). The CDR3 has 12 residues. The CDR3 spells CASSATGDTQYF. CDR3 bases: TGTGCCAGCAGCGCGACTGGGGATACGCAGTATTTT.

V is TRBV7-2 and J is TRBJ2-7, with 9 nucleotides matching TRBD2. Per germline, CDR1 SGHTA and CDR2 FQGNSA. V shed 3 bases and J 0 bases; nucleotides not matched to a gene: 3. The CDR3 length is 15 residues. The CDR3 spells CASSFPSGASYEQYF. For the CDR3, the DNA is TGTGCCAGCAGCTTCCCTAGCGGGGCCTCCTACGAGCAGTACTTC.

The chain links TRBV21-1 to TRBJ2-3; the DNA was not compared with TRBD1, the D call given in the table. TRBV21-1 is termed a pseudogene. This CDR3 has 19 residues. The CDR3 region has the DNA TGTGCCAGCAGCAATCGGGTTATAAAGGGGAAGACTAGCACAGATACGCAGTATTTT. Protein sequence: CASSNRVIKGKTSTDTQYF.

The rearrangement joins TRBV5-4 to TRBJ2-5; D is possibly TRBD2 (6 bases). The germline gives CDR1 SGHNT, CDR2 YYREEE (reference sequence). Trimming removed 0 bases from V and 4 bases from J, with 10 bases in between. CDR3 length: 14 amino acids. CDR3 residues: CASSLAVGGETQYF. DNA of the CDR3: TGTGCCAGCAGCTTGGCCGTGGGGGGAGAGACCCAGTACTTC.

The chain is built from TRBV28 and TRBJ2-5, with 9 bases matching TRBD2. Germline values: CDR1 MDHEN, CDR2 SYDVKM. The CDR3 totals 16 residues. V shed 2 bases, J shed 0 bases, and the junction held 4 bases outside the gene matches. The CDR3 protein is CASSLPLAGYQETQYF. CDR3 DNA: TGTGCCAGCAGTTTACCACTAGCGGGTTACCAAGAGACCCAGTACTTC.

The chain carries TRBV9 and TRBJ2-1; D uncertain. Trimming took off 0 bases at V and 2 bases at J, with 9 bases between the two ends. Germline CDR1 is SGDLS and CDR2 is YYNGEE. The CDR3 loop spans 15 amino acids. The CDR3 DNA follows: TGTGCCAGCAGCGTAGAGCAGGCAGCCTACAATGAGCAGTTCTTC. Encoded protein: CASSVEQAAYNEQFF. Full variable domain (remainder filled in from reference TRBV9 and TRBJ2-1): DSGVTQTPKHLITATGQRVTLRCSPRSGDLSVYWYQQSLDQGLQFLIQYYNGEERAKGNILERFSAQQFPDLHSELNLSSLELGDSALYFCASSVEQAAYNEQFFGPGTRLTVL.

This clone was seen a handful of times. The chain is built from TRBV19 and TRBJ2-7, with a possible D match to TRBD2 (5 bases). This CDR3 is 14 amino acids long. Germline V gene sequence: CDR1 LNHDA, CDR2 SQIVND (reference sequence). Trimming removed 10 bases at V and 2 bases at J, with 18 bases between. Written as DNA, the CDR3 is TGTGCCACGGCAGCGGTCGGGAACACCTACGAGCAGTACTTC. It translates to CATAAVGNTYEQYF.

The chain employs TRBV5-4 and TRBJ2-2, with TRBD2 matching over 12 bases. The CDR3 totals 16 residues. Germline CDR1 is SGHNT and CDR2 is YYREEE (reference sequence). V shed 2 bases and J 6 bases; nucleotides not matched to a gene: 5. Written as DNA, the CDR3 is TGTGCCAGCAGCTTCGGACTAGCGGGATCGGCCGGGGAGCTGTTTTTT. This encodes CASSFGLAGSAGELFF.

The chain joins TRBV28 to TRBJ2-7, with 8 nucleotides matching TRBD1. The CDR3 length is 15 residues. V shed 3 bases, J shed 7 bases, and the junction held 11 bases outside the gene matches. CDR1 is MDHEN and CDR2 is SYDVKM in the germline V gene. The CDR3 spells CASSFGQGVQREQYF. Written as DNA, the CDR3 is TGTGCCAGCAGTTTCGGACAGGGAGTTCAGCGGGAGCAGTACTTC. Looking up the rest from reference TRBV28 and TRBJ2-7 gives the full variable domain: DVKVTQSSRYLVKRTGEKVFLECVQDMDHENMFWYRQDPGLGLRLIYFSYDVKMKEKGDIPEGYSVSREKKERFSLILESASTNQTSMYLCASSFGQGVQREQYFGPGTRLTVT.

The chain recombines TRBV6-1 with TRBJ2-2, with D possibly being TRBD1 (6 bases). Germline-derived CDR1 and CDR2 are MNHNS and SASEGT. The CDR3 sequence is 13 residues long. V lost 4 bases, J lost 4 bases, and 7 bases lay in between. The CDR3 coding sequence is TGTGCCAGCAGTGGACAGGTCACCGGGGAGCTGTTTTTT. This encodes CASSGQVTGELFF.

CDR3 coding DNA: TGTGCCAGCAGCTTAGAAAGTGGGGACACCACGAACACTGAAGCTTTCTTT. Translated: CASSLESGDTTNTEAFF. This chain links TRBV11-2 with TRBJ1-1, with D tentatively TRBD1 (6 bases). The CDR3 loop spans 17 amino acids. Per germline, CDR1 SGHAT and CDR2 FQNNGV. With 0 bases removed from V and 1 base from J, the gap between germline ends came to 15 bases.

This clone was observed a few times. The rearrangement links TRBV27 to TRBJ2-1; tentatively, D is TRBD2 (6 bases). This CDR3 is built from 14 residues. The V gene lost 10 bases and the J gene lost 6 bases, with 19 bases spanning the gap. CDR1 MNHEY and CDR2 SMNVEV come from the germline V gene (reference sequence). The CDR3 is CATAGSVFRNEQFF. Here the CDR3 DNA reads TGTGCCACCGCGGGATCGGTTTTCCGCAATGAGCAGTTCTTC.